This T cell receptor beta chain is drawn from a study of CD8+CD57+ T cells in acquired aplastic anemia. The study, taken as a whole, reports: Overlapping CD8+ CDR3 repertoires of patients and controls contained under 35 shared sequences.

Both TCR beta VDJ combination and CDR3 sequence profiling were carried out. Genomic DNA was the template for this profiling. In TCRdb, the reads were re-called with MiXCR into one record per CDR3 protein. This table holds approximately 150,000 distinct CDR3 sequences, approximately 44% found once. All sequencing subjects had displayed CD8+CD57+ cell expansion on flow cytometry. Patients were treatment-naive when blood was sampled. Concerning this clonotype: The antigen remains unidentified. A much larger clone is a single base away; this may be a read error.

The receptor was derived from a human donor with aplastic anemia. The sample consisted of sorted CD4+, CD8+, or CD8+CD57+ T cells (not recorded which) from PBMCs.

CDR3 in amino acids: CASKRKTQYF. DNA of the CDR3: TGTGCCAGCAAGAGAAAGACCCAGTACTTC. J is TRBJ2-5 and V is TRBV7-9; D call uncertain. The CDR3 totals 10 residues. Germline CDR1 SEHNR, CDR2 FQNEAQ (reference sequence). Trimming stripped 7 bases from V and 6 bases from J, with 6 bases between.